A single sample is the source of the 8 T cell receptor beta chains below, sequenced in a study of siplizumab effects on memory and regulatory T cells. The assay was immunoSEQ multiplex PCR, and TCRdb's table has in-frame clones only and misses some. Here the sample spans some 100,000 clones, about 92% being singletons. The specimen sequenced was Tregs sorted from blood. Every receptor here comes from a human donor in good health.

The chain couples TRBV7-3 to TRBJ2-1; 8 bases are a match to TRBD2. J lost 2 bases, V lost 2 bases, and 11 bases had no gene match. Germline V CDR1 and CDR2: SGHTA, FQGTGA. This CDR3 spans 18 amino acids. The CDR3 loop is CASSLDSSGRLTYNEQFF. CDR3 nucleotide sequence: TGTGCCAGCAGCTTAGATAGCAGCGGGAGATTGACCTACAATGAGCAGTTCTTC.

The chain recombines TRBV7-9 with TRBJ2-1; 8 positions match TRBD2. Germline CDR1 reads SEHNR; CDR2 reads FQNEAQ (reference sequence). V trimming: 4 bases; J trimming: 3 bases; junction bases outside the gene matches: 8. The CDR3 loop spans 16 amino acids. CDR3 protein: CASSSPAGGYYNEQFF. The DNA for the CDR3 is TGTGCCAGCAGCTCCCCCGCGGGGGGATACTACAATGAGCAGTTCTTC.

The rearrangement uses TRBV5-8 and TRBJ1-1, with D unclear. The V end lost 6 bases, the J end lost 0 bases, and 12 bases lay between the germline ends. Germline V CDR1 and CDR2: SGHTS, YDEGEE. The CDR3 has 14 residues. The CDR3 protein is CASTKGKVNTEAFF. The CDR3 nucleotides are TGTGCCAGCACCAAGGGTAAAGTGAACACTGAAGCTTTCTTT.

This clone was detected once. The rearrangement links TRBV28 to TRBJ1-2; D perhaps matches TRBD1 (6 bases). Germline assignment: CDR1 MDHEN and CDR2 SYDVKM. This CDR3 spans 17 amino acids. With 2 bases removed from V and 4 bases from J, the gap between germline ends came to 20 bases. CDR3: CASSLHDRGGPFYGYTF. DNA for the CDR3: TGTGCCAGCAGTTTACACGATCGCGGGGGCCCTTTCTATGGCTACACCTTC.

The V call is TRBV5-1, the J call TRBJ2-7; no firm D call. Germline CDR1 reads SGHRS; CDR2 reads YFSETQ. The CDR3 runs 14 residues. V lost 0 bases and J lost 2, with 9 bases in between. This CDR3 reads CASSLGFSAYEQYF. For the CDR3, the DNA is TGCGCCAGCAGCTTGGGTTTCTCGGCCTACGAGCAGTACTTC.

The rearrangement links TRBV30 to TRBJ1-5; the match to TRBD1 covers 7 bases. CDR3 length: 14 residues. Unmatched junction bases numbered 5, after V lost 2 bases and J lost 4 bases. Germline CDR1 and CDR2: GTSNPN and SVGIG (reference sequence). CDR3 sequence: CAWSPGTANQPQHF. The CDR3 nucleotides read TGTGCCTGGAGTCCAGGGACAGCGAATCAGCCCCAGCATTTT.

The rearrangement links TRBV19 to TRBJ1-5; no clear D gene. CDR3 size: 16 residues. Trimming stripped 6 bases from V and 0 bases from J, with 15 bases between. Germline CDR1 is LNHDA and CDR2 is SQIVND (reference sequence). CDR3 region: CASSPPVGSSNQPQHF. The DNA of the CDR3 is TGTGCCAGTAGCCCCCCGGTAGGATCTAGCAATCAGCCCCAGCATTTT.

The rearrangement links TRBV18 to TRBJ2-1; TRBD2 matches 9 bases. Germline V gene sequence: CDR1 KGHSH, CDR2 LQKENI. This CDR3 region has 16 residues. J was trimmed by 3 bases and V by 2 bases; bases with no gene match: 5. CDR3 amino acids: CASSPLAGVGYNEQFF. In nucleotides, the CDR3 is TGTGCCAGCTCACCATTAGCGGGAGTGGGCTACAATGAGCAGTTCTTC. The variable domain in full, completed from reference TRBV18 and TRBJ2-1, reads NAGVMQNPRHLVRRRGQEARLRCSPMKGHSHVYWYRQLPEEGLKFMVYLQKENIIDESGMPKERFSAEFPKEGPSILRIQQVVRGDSAAYFCASSPLAGVGYNEQFFGPGTRLTVL.